This T cell receptor beta chain came from a study of graft-versus-host responses after intestinal transplantation. On this clone itself: Antigen unknown.

Method: immunoSEQ multiplex PCR; TCRdb's copy keeps in-frame clones and lacks some. The sample shows about 39,000 clones, about 93% of them seen only once. CDR3 length: 24 residues. Germline lookup yields CDR1 SGHTA and CDR2 FQGTGA. V was pared by 1 base and J by 0 bases, with 23 bases of the junction left unmatched. Study results and caveats: GvH clones appeared in recipient marrow, some first in ileum or blood.

This TCR was sampled from a human donor who was the organ donor for an intestinal transplant. Sequences were derived from unstimulated CD8+ T cells sorted from spleen or lymph node cells, sampled before transplant. The chain employs TRBV7-3 and TRBJ2-2, with 10 bases matching TRBD2. CDR3: CASSLSTGLAGVSDPPANTGELFF. The CDR3 DNA reads as TGTGCCAGCAGCTTAAGCACTGGGCTAGCGGGAGTTTCCGACCCGCCCGCGAACACCGGGGAGCTGTTTTTT.